This T cell receptor (beta chain) was captured by sequencing in a study of control samples from healthy donors and cancer patients. J gave up 2 bases and V 0 bases, and 10 bases lay outside the gene matches. Germline assignment: CDR1 ENHRY and CDR2 SYGVKD. The CDR3 sequence is 17 residues long. Sequenced by immunoSEQ multiplex PCR; TCRdb stores in-frame clones only, minus some. This table holds around 140,000 clones, roughly nine tenths found once. This sequence originates from a man between 18 and 35 years old in good health. Sequencing was done on a sample of blood. The chain joins TRBV10-3 to TRBJ2-7; TRBD1 matches at 7 bases. In DNA, the CDR3 is TGTGCCATCAGTGAGTCGTTTAAACAGGGGTCCCCCTACGAGCAGTACTTC. Translated, it gives CAISESFKQGSPYEQYF.